This entry features one T cell receptor beta chain sequence. The antigen is not known. Germline CDR1 and CDR2: MNHEY and SVGEGT. V was cut by 4 bases and J by 1 base, with 14 bases left in between. This CDR3 contains 16 residues. After template switching added a universal primer site, the resulting cDNA carried unique molecular identifiers. TCRdb fed the 5' RACE reads into MiXCR, producing one record per CDR3 protein. In the table there are around 650,000 distinct CDR3 sequences, about 7.1% of which are singletons. The data were taken from a study of identical twins. Notes on the study in general: While abundant cord blood beta clonotypes carried fewer insertions, memory repertoires showed no such pattern. The models gave estimates that fell short of the out-of-frame TCR alpha sharing seen in monozygotic twins.

These data were also reused for a study on yellow fever vaccine responses in identical twins. As reported in that work: The authors reported partly convergent, partly personalized vaccine responses in identical twins.

The rearrangement links TRBV6-2 or TRBV6-3 to TRBJ2-4; D is perhaps TRBD1 (5 bases). This clonotype originated in a woman between 18 and 29 years old in good health. The source material was PBMCs. The DNA for the CDR3 is TGTGCCAGCAGTTCGGCAGGGAAGATGGCCAAAAACATTCAGTACTTC. Encoded protein: CASSSAGKMAKNIQYF.